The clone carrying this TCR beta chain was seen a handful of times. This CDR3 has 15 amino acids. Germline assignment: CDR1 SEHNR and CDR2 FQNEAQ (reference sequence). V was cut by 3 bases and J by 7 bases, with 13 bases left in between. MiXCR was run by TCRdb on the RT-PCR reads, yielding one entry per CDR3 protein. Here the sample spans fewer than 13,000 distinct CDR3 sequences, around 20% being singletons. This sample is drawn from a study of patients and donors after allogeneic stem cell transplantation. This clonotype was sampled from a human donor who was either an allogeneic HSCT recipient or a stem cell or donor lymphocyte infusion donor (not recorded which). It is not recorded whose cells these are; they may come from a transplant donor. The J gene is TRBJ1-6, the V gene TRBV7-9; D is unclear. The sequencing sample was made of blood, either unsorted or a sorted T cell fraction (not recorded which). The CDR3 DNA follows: TGTGCCAGCAGCTTTGGTGGGTATGAGAATTCACCCCTCCACTTT. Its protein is CASSFGGYENSPLHF.